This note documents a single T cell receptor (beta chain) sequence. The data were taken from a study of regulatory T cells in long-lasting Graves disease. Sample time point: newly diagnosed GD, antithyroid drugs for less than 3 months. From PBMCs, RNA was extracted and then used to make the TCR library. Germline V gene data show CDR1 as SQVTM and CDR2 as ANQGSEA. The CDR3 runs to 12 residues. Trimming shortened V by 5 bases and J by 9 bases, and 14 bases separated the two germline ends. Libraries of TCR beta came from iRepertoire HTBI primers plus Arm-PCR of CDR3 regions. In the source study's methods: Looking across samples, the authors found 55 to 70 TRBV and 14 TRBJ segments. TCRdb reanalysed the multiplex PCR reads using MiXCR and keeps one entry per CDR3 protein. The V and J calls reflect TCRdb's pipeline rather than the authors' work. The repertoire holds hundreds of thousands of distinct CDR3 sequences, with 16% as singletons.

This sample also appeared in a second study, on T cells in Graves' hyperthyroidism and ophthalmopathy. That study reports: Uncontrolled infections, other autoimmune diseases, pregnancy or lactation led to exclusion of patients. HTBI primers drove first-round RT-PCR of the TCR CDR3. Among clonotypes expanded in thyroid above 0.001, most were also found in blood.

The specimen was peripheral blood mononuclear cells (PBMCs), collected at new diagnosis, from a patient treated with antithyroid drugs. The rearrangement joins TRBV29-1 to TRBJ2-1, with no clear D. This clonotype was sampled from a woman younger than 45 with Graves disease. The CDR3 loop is CSVRRFHPEQFF. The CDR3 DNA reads TGCAGCGTTAGAAGGTTCCACCCTGAGCAGTTCTTC.